The clone carrying this T cell receptor (beta chain) was seen a handful of times. Its antigen remains unidentified. This CDR3 is built from 14 residues. Trimming removed 3 bases from V and 3 bases from J; junction bases left unmatched: 1. MiXCR, run by TCRdb on the reads, gives a single entry per CDR3 protein. The sample records 200,000 to 250,000 distinct CDR3 sequences, less than 50% being singletons. The data are from a study of T cell repertoires in cytomegalovirus infection. About the study: It can be stated that public TCR beta signatures indicated CMV infection as well as a matching HLA type.

Study-level findings and limits: Dominating the ex vivo response were TCR beta clonotypes that were CMV-specific and HLA-C-restricted.

The specimen comprised CD8+ T cells from cultured PBMCs, sampled from culture after CMV antigen stimulation. This TCR derives from a human donor in good health (CMV status not recorded). Some clones in this sample may be carry-over from other donors' samples. V is TRBV12-3 or TRBV12-4 and J is TRBJ2-7, with 11 bases that match TRBD2. In DNA, the CDR3 is TGTGCCAGCAGTTTCGGGACTAGCGGCTACGAGCAGTACTTC. Protein product: CASSFGTSGYEQYF.